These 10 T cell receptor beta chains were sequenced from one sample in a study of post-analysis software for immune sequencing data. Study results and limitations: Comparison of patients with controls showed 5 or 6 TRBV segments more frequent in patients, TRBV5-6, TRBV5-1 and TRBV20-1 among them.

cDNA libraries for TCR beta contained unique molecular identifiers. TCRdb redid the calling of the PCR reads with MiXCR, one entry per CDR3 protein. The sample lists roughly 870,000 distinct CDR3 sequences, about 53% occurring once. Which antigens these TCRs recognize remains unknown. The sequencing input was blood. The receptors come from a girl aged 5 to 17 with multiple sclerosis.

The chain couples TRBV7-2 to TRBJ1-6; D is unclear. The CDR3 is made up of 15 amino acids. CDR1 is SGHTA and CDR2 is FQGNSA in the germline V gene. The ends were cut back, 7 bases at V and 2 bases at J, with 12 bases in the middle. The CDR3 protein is CASNQNRAYNSPLHF. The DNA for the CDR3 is TGTGCCAGCAACCAAAATCGGGCCTATAATTCACCCCTCCACTTT.

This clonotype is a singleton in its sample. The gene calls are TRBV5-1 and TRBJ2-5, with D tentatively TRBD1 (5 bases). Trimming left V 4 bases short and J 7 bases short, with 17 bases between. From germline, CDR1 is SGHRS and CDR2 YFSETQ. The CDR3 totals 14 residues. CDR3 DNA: TGCGCCAGCAGCCCCGACAGAGTTCCGGGGACCCAGTACTTC. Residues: CASSPDRVPGTQYF.

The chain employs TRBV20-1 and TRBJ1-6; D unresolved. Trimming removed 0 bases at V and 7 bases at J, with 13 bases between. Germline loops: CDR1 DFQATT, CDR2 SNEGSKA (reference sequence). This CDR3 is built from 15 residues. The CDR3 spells CSAREPRHENSPLHF. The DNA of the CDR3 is TGCAGTGCTAGAGAACCCAGACACGAGAATTCACCCCTCCACTTT.

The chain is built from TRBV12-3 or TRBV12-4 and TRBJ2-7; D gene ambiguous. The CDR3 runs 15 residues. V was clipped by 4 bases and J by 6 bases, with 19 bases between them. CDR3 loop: CASSSTGPRHAEQYF. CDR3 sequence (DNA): TGTGCCAGCAGTTCGACCGGGCCAAGGCACGCCGAGCAGTACTTC.

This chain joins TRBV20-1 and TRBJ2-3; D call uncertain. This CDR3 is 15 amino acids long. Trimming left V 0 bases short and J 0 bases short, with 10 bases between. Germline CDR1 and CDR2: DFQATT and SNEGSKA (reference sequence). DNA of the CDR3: TGCAGTGCTAGAGATGTCGTAGCTAGCACAGATACGCAGTATTTT. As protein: CSARDVVASTDTQYF.

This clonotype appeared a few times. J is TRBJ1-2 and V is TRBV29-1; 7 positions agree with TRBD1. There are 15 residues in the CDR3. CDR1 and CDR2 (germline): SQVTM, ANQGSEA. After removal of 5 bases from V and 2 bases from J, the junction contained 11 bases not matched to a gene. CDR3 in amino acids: CSVPQDRPLNYGYTF. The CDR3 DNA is TGCAGCGTTCCCCAGGACAGGCCTCTAAACTATGGCTACACCTTC.

The CDR3: CASGTGPPTETQYF. The CDR3 bases are TGTGCCAGCGGAACTGGACCCCCTACCGAGACCCAGTACTTC. This rearrangement joins TRBV10-3 to TRBJ2-5; D gene ambiguous. The CDR3 runs 14 residues. Between the trimmed V and J ends, which lost 10 bases and 5 bases, there was a span of 20 bases. Germline assignment: CDR1 ENHRY and CDR2 SYGVKD.

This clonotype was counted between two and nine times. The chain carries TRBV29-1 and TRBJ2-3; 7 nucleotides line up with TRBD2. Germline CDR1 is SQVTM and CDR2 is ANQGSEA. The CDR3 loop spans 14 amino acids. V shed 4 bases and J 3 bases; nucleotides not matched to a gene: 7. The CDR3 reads CSVAGGRGTDTQYF. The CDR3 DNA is TGCAGCGTTGCGGGCGGGAGAGGTACAGATACGCAGTATTTT.

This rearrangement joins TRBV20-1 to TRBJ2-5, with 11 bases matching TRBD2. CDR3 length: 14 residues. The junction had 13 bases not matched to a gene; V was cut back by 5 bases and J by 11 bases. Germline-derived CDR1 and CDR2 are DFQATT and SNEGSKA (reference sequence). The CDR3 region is CSAYSGRARDEQYF. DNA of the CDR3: TGCAGTGCTTATAGCGGGAGGGCCCGAGATGAGCAGTACTTC.

CDR3 sequence (DNA): TGCAGCGTAAGACAGGGAGAATATGGCTACACCTTC. This sequence encodes CSVRQGEYGYTF. The chain employs TRBV29-1 and TRBJ1-2, with 7 positions matching TRBD1. V trimming: 6 bases; J trimming: 5 bases; junction bases outside the gene matches: 6. CDR3 size: 12 residues. Germline values: CDR1 SQVTM, CDR2 ANQGSEA.